One T cell receptor beta chain is described in this entry. The data belong to a study of T cells in Graves' hyperthyroidism and ophthalmopathy. Researchers took RNA transcripts and amplified the TCR beta CDR3 regions from them. TCR CDR3 underwent first-round RT-PCR with the HTBI primer set. TCRdb redid the calling of the multiplex PCR reads with MiXCR, one entry per CDR3 protein. The table records 530,000 or so distinct CDR3 sequences, roughly 50% of them present only once. Per germline, CDR1 SEHNR and CDR2 FQNEAQ (reference sequence). The CDR3 has 11 residues. V was shortened by 11 bases and J by 6 bases, with 14 bases between the two germline ends.

The sequence was collected from a woman aged 18-30 years with Graves' hyperthyroidism. The rearrangement links TRBV7-9 to TRBJ2-7, with D perhaps TRBD1 (6 bases). Sequenced input: peripheral blood or thyroid tissue (not recorded which). CDR3 bases: TGTGCCTCTATCAGGGGTAGCGAGCAGTACTTC. Protein product: CASIRGSEQYF. Based on the CDR3 plus reference TRBV7-9 and TRBJ2-7, the full variable domain is DTGVSQNPRHKITKRGQNVTFRCDPISEHNRLYWYRQTLGQGPEFLTYFQNEAQLEKSRLLSDRFSAERPKGSFSTLEIQRTEQGDSAMYLCASIRGSEQYFGPGTRLTVT.